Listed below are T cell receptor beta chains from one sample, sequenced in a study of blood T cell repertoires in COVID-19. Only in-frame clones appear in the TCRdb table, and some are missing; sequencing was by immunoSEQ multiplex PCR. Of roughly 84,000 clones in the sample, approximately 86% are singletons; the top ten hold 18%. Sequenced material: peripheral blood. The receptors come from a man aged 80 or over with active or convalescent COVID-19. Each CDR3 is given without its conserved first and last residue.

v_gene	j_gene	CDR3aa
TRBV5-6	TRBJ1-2	ASGPGQSYGYT
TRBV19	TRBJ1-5	ASSSGQSRQPQH
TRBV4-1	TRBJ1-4	ASSGTGPSGEKLF
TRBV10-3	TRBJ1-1	AIRMFGVEGTEAF
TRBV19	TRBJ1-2	ASSVRTGEANYGYT
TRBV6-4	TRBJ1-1	ASSDGQPNTEAF
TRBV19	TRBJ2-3	ASSLTDTQY
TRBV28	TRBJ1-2	ASSMDSVGRGYT
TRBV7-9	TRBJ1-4	ASSLSQGVQKLF
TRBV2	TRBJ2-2	ASTQLKNTGELF
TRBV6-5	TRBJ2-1	ASISGASSYNEQF
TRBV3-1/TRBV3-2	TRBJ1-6	ASSPRDNSPLH
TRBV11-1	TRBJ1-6	ASSPNRGSYNSPLH
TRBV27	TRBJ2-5	ASSFRQGIPETQY
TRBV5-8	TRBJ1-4	ASSPGHRAATNEKLF
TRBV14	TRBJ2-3	ASSQGSRGGWTDTQY
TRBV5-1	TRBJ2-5	ASSLRAGTQETQY
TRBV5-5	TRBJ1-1	ASSLRHTFEAF
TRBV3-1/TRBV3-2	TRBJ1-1	ASSHGASDAF
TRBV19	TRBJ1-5	ASSSTGGNQPQH
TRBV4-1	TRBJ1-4	ASSLNREAYEKLF
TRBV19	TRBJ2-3	ASTPSGEDTQY
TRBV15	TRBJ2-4	ATSRGITGGHIQY
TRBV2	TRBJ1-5	ASSTGQANQPQH
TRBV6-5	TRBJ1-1	ASSYSREGRTEAF
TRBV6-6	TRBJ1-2	ASSRYDSRDREFGYT
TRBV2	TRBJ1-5	ASSLDNQPQH
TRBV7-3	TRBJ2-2	ASSQSGRADGELF
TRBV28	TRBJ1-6	ASSETNSPLH
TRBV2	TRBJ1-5	ASTTDRANQPQH
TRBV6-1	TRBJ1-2	ASSEAQGQGYGYT
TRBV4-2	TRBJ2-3	ASSQEVAGRRPDTQY
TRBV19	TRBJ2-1	ASMVREAGAYNEQF
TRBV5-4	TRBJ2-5	ASSLRGGAAETQY
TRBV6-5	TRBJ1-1	ASLQGGTNTEAF
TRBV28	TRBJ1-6	ASSLTQTGFNSPLH
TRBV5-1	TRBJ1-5	ASSLHGTGNQPQH
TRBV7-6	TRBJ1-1	ALRDRGNTEAF
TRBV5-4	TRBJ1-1	ASSFFRDRDTEAF
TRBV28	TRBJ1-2	ASSLMGGQLDYT
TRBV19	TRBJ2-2	ASGSGQNTGELF